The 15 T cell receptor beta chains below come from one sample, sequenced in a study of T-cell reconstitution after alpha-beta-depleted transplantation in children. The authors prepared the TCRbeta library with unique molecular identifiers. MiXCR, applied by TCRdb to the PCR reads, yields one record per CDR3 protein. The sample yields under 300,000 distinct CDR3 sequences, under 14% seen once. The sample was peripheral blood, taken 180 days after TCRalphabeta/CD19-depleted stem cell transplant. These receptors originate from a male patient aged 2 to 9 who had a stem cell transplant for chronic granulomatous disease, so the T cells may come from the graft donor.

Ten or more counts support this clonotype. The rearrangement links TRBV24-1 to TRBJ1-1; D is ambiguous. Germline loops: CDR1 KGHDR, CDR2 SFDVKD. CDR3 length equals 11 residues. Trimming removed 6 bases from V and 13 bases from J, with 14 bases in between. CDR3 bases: TGTGCCACCAGTACCGTTAGGGTTGGTTTCTTT. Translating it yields CATSTVRVGFF.

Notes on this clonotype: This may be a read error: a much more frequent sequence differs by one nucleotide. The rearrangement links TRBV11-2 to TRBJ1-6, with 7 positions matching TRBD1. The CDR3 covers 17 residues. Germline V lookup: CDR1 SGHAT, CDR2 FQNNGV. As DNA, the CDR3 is TGTGCCAGCAGCCCCCCGACAGGGTGGAGATATAATTCACACCTCCACTTT. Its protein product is CASSPPTGWRYNSHLHF.

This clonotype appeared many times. CDR3 bases: TGTGCCAGCAGCCAAGAAATCATCTACGAGCAGTACTTC. Amino acid sequence: CASSQEIIYEQYF. The chain joins TRBV4-2 to TRBJ2-7; D unresolved. Germline CDR1 reads LGHNA; CDR2 reads YNFKEQ. The CDR3 runs to 13 residues. Trimming cost V 0 bases and J 3 bases, with 6 bases left between them.

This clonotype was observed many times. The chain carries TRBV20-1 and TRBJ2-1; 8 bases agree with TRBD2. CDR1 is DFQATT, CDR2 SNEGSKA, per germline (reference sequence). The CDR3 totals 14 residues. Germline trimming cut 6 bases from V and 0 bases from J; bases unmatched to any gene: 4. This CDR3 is CSASGGSSYNEQFF. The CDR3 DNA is TGCAGTGCCAGCGGGGGAAGCTCCTACAATGAGCAGTTCTTC.

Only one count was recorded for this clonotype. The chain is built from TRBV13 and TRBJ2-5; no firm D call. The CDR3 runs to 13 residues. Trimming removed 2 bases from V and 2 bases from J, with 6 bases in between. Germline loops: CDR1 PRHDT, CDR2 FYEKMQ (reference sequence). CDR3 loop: CASSLKGQETQYF. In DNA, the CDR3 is TGTGCCAGCAGCTTAAAGGGACAAGAGACCCAGTACTTC. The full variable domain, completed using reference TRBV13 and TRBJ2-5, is AAGVIQSPRHLIKEKRETATLKCYPIPRHDTVYWYQQGPGQDPQFLISFYEKMQSDKGSIPDRFSAQQFSDYHSELNMSSLELGDSALYFCASSLKGQETQYFGPGTRLLVL.

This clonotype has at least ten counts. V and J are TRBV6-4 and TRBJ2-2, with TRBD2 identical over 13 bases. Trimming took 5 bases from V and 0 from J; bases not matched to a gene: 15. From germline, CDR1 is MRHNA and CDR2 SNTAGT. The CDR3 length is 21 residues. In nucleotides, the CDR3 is TGTGCCAGCAGTCAGCATCCCGGGACTAGCGGGAAATCGGCGAACACCGGGGAGCTGTTTTTT. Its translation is CASSQHPGTSGKSANTGELFF.

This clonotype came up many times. CDR3: CASSLVSLAGVQETQYF. CDR3 nucleotide sequence: TGTGCCAGCAGCTTAGTGAGTCTAGCGGGAGTCCAAGAGACCCAGTACTTC. V is TRBV7-8 and J is TRBJ2-5; 10 bases agree with TRBD2. Per the germline V gene, CDR1 is SGHVS and CDR2 is FQNEAQ. This CDR3 region has 17 residues. V shed 1 base, J shed 1 base, and the junction held 6 bases outside the gene matches.

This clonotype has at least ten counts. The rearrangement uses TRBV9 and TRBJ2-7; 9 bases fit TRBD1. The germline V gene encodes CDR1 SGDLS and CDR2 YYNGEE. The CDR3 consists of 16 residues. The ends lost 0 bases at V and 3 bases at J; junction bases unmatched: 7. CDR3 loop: CASSVDSGQGFYEQYF. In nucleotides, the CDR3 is TGTGCCAGCAGCGTAGATTCGGGACAGGGATTCTACGAGCAGTACTTC. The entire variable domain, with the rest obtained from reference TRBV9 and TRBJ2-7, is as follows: DSGVTQTPKHLITATGQRVTLRCSPRSGDLSVYWYQQSLDQGLQFLIQYYNGEERAKGNILERFSAQQFPDLHSELNLSSLELGDSALYFCASSVDSGQGFYEQYFGPGTRLTVT.

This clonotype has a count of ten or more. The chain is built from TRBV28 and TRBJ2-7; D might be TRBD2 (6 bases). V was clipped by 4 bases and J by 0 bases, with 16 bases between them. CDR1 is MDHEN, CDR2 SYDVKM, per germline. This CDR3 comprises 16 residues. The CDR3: CASSWEASGGSYEQYF. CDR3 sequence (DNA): TGTGCCAGCAGTTGGGAGGCCAGCGGAGGCTCCTACGAGCAGTACTTC.

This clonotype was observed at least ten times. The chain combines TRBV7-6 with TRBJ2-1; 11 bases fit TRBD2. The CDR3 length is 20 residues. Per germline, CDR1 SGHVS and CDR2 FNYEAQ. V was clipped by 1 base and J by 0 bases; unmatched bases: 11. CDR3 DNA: TGTGCCAGCAGCTTAGTGGTAGCGGGAGGGCCAGGGGGCTCCTACAATGAGCAGTTCTTC. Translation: CASSLVVAGGPGGSYNEQFF.

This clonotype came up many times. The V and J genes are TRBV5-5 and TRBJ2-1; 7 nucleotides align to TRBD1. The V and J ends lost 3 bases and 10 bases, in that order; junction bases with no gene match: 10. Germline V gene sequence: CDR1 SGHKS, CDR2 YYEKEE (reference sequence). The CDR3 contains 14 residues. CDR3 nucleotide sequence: TGTGCCAGCAGCTCCCGACAGGGTTGGAAGGAGCAGTTCTTC. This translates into CASSSRQGWKEQFF. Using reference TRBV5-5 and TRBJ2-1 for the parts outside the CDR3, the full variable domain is DAGVTQSPTHLIKTRGQQVTLRCSPISGHKSVSWYQQVLGQGPQFIFQYYEKEERGRGNFPDRFSARQFPNYSSELNVNALLLGDSALYLCASSSRQGWKEQFFGPGTRLTVL.

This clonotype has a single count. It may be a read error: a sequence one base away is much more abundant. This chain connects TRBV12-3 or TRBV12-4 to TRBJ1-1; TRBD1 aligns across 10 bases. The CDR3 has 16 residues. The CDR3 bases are TGTTCCAGCAGGCCTGACAGGGGGCTGGGGAACACTGAAGCTTTCTTT. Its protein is CSSRPDRGLGNTEAFF.

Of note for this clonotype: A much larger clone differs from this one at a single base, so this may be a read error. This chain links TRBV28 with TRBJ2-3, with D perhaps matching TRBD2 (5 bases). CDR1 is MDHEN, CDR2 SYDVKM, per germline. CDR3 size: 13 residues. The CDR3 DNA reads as TGTACCACCCTTCTTAGGACTCTCAATACGCAGTATTTT. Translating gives CTTLLRTLNTQYF.

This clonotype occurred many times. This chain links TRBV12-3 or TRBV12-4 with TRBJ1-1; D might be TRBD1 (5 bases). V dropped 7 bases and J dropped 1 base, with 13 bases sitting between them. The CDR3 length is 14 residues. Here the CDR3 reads CASMVGHGNTEAFF. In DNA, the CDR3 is TGTGCCAGCATGGTCGGACACGGGAACACTGAAGCTTTCTTT.

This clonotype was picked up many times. The CDR3 spells CASSLSLAGGPGELFF. The CDR3 DNA sequence: TGTGCCAGCAGTTTATCGTTGGCGGGGGGGCCGGGGGAGCTGTTTTTT. This chain joins TRBV27 and TRBJ2-2; 9 bases agree with TRBD2. Germline-derived CDR1 and CDR2 are MNHEY and SMNVEV (reference sequence). The CDR3 spans 16 residues. Unmatched junction bases numbered 7, after V lost 0 bases and J lost 8 bases.